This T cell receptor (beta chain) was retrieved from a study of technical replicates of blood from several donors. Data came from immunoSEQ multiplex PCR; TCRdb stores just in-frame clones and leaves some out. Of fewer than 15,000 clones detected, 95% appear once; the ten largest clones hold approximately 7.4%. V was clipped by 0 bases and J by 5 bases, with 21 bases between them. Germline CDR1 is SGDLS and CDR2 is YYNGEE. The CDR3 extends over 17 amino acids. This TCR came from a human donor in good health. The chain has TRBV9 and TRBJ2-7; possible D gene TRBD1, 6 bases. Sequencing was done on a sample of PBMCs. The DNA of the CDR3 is TGTGCCAGCAGCGTAGCATCAACCGGGACATCTCTCGACGAGCAGTACTTC. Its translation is CASSVASTGTSLDEQYF. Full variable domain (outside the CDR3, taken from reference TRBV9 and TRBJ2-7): DSGVTQTPKHLITATGQRVTLRCSPRSGDLSVYWYQQSLDQGLQFLIQYYNGEERAKGNILERFSAQQFPDLHSELNLSSLELGDSALYFCASSVASTGTSLDEQYFGPGTRLTVT.